These 24 T cell receptor beta chains were sequenced from one sample in a study of T cells in lung cancer brain metastases. Libraries were prepared by immunoSEQ multiplex PCR; TCRdb keeps only in-frame clonotypes and omits some of them. The table records more than 5,000 clones, about 84% of them present only once. Sequencing was carried out using tumor tissue from a brain metastasis. Receptors were obtained from a woman aged 50 to 65 with non-small cell lung cancer that had spread to the brain.

The chain combines TRBV5-1 with TRBJ2-5; D might be TRBD1 (5 bases). The CDR3 covers 14 residues. V shed 0 bases and J shed 1 base, with 7 bases lying between them. Germline V CDR1 and CDR2: SGHRS, YFSETQ. The CDR3 sequence is CASSLGQGQETQYF. The DNA for the CDR3 is TGCGCCAGCAGCTTGGGGCAGGGCCAAGAGACCCAGTACTTC. Using reference TRBV5-1 and TRBJ2-5 for the parts outside the CDR3, the full variable domain is KAGVTQTPRYLIKTRGQQVTLSCSPISGHRSVSWYQQTPGQGLQFLFEYFSETQRNKGNFPGRFSGRQFSNSRSEMNVSTLELGDSALYLCASSLGQGQETQYFGPGTRLLVL.

About this clone: A junction end diverges from the germline sequence, so it may reflect a read error. V is TRBV28 and J is TRBJ1-1; the match to TRBD1 covers 8 bases. The CDR3 contains 15 residues. Germline assignment: CDR1 MDHEN and CDR2 SYDVKM. CDR3 nucleotides: TGTACCAGCAGTTTTATGGGGCAACGGACAGGGTTGGCTTTCTTT. Translating it yields CTSSFMGQRTGLAFF.

The chain is built from TRBV15 and TRBJ1-1, with D uncertain. V lost 3 bases and J 7 bases, leaving 12 bases between the germline ends. The germline gives CDR1 LNHNV, CDR2 YYDKDF (reference sequence). The CDR3 has 13 amino acids. The CDR3 region has the DNA TGTGCCACCAGCAGGGAAACAAGGAATGAAGCTTTCTTT. This sequence encodes CATSRETRNEAFF.

V and J are TRBV5-1 and TRBJ2-7, with 9 bases aligning to TRBD1. CDR1 is SGHRS and CDR2 is YFSETQ in the germline V gene. The CDR3 is 15 residues long. V lost 5 bases to trimming and J lost 3 bases; unmatched junction nucleotides: 9. The chain's CDR3 is CASRRGGTGNYEQYF. DNA for the CDR3: TGCGCCAGCAGGAGAGGGGGGACAGGGAACTACGAGCAGTACTTC.

This clone is deemed large. The rearrangement uses TRBV5-4 and TRBJ1-4, with D hard to call. V dropped 1 base and J dropped 7 bases, with 5 bases sitting between them. The CDR3 extends over 12 amino acids. Germline V gives CDR1 SGHNT, CDR2 YYREEE (reference sequence). As DNA, the CDR3 is TGTGCCAGCAGCTTGTTGGGTGAAAAACTGTTTTTT. This translates into CASSLLGEKLFF.

The genes are TRBV7-9 and TRBJ1-5, with 7 bases that match TRBD1. V lost 6 bases to trimming and J lost 5 bases; unmatched junction nucleotides: 7. CDR1 is SEHNR, CDR2 FQNEAQ, per germline (reference sequence). CDR3 size: 14 residues. CDR3 bases: TGTGCCAGCAGTCCTACAGGGGAGGATCAGCCCCAGCATTTT. It yields the protein CASSPTGEDQPQHF.

The chain has TRBV6-5 and TRBJ1-1; D unresolved. Germline assignment: CDR1 MNHEY and CDR2 SVGAGI. V gave up 5 bases and J gave up 5 bases, with 12 bases separating them. CDR3 length: 13 amino acids. CDR3 coding DNA: TGTGCCAGCAGTGGGAGCGGGATGACTGAAGCTTTCTTT. This encodes CASSGSGMTEAFF.

The CDR3, as DNA: TGTGCCAGCAGTTTCCCCGGACTCCGCTACGAGCAGTACTTC. Amino acids: CASSFPGLRYEQYF. The chain is built from TRBV28 and TRBJ2-7, with D perhaps matching TRBD2 (5 bases). The germline V and J ends were trimmed by 3 bases and 3 bases, with 12 bases remaining between them. In germline, CDR1 is MDHEN, CDR2 SYDVKM. The CDR3 is 14 amino acids.

The chain links TRBV27 to TRBJ2-3; TRBD2 aligns across 14 bases. Germline CDR1 and CDR2: MNHEY and SMNVEV (reference sequence). The CDR3 length is 18 residues. With V trimmed by 4 bases and J by 4 bases, 10 bases remained unmatched. In DNA, the CDR3 is TGTGCCAGCAGTTCGCCTCGACTAGCGGGAGGGCGGTCAGATACGCAGTATTTT. As protein: CASSSPRLAGGRSDTQYF.

The chain has TRBV2 and TRBJ2-2; D unresolved. CDR3 length: 11 residues. CDR1 SNHLY and CDR2 FYNNEI come from the germline V gene. V lost 4 bases and J 6 bases, leaving 3 bases between the germline ends. The CDR3 region has the DNA TGTGCCAGCAGTGTTGCCGGGGAGCTGTTTTTT. Its translation is CASSVAGELFF.

The V call is TRBV5-6, the J call TRBJ1-1; D is uncertain. This CDR3 has 14 amino acids. With 1 base removed from V and 7 bases from J, the gap between germline ends came to 14 bases. Germline values: CDR1 SGHDT, CDR2 YYEEEE. CDR3 bases: TGTGCCAGCAGCTTGAAAGGGTTGTATAGTGAAGCTTTCTTT. Its protein product is CASSLKGLYSEAFF.

The CDR3 DNA reads TGTGCCAGCAGTCCCTCTTGGATAGCGGGAAGGTTTTACGAGCAGTACTTC. The encoded protein is CASSPSWIAGRFYEQYF. The chain employs TRBV28 and TRBJ2-7, with 8 bases lining up with TRBD2. This CDR3 comprises 17 residues. From germline, CDR1 is MDHEN and CDR2 SYDVKM. Losses at the gene ends were 5 bases for V and 4 bases for J; bases not matched to a gene: 16.

V and J are TRBV28 and TRBJ1-4; TRBD1 agrees at 7 bases. The V gene's germline CDR1 is MDHEN and CDR2 SYDVKM. This CDR3 region has 14 residues. The V segment lost 5 bases and the J segment 4 bases; nucleotides outside the gene matches: 4. CDR3 coding DNA: TGTGCCAGCAGTCCACAGGGGATTAATGAAAAACTGTTTTTT. Translation: CASSPQGINEKLFF.

J is TRBJ1-1 and V is TRBV7-9, with D unresolved. V dropped 4 bases and J dropped 1 base, with 16 bases sitting between them. Germline V gene data show CDR1 as SEHNR and CDR2 as FQNEAQ (reference sequence). The CDR3 spans 16 residues. CDR3 nucleotide sequence: TGTGCCAGCAGCTCCCGAGACGGGGTTTGGAACACTGAAGCTTTCTTT. It yields the protein CASSSRDGVWNTEAFF.

The chain couples TRBV27 to TRBJ1-1; D is undetermined. Germline V gives CDR1 MNHEY, CDR2 SMNVEV (reference sequence). Trimming removed 3 bases at V and 1 base at J, with 6 bases between. The CDR3 is made up of 13 amino acids. CDR3 sequence (DNA): TGTGCCAGCAGTTTGGGGAGGAACACTGAAGCTTTCTTT. Its translation is CASSLGRNTEAFF.

CDR3 amino acids: CASSLDVTGTSNYGYTF. DNA of the CDR3: TGTGCCAGCAGCTTAGACGTGACAGGGACATCGAACTATGGCTACACCTTC. This chain uses TRBV7-9 with TRBJ1-2; 7 positions match TRBD1. V lost 1 base, J lost 2 bases, and 10 bases stayed unmatched. Per the germline V gene, CDR1 is SEHNR and CDR2 is FQNEAQ (reference sequence). This CDR3 has 17 amino acids.

The V call is TRBV11-3, the J call TRBJ2-1, with D maybe TRBD2 (5 bases). The ends were cut back, 5 bases at V and 0 bases at J, with 14 bases in the middle. The CDR3 extends over 16 amino acids. The V gene's germline CDR1 is SGHNT and CDR2 YENEEA. The CDR3 region has the DNA TGTGCCAGCAGCCCCCGCGGGCGGAGCTCCTACAATGAGCAGTTCTTC. Translated: CASSPRGRSSYNEQFF.

CDR3 loop: CASSLGLNEQFF. The DNA for the CDR3 is TGTGCCAGCAGCTTGGGACTGAATGAGCAGTTCTTC. The gene calls are TRBV7-8 and TRBJ2-1, with TRBD2 as a possible D gene (6 bases). The length of the CDR3 is 12 residues. Germline V gene sequence: CDR1 SGHVS, CDR2 FQNEAQ. V was clipped by 3 bases and J by 7 bases, with 7 bases between them.

This sequence joins TRBV7-6 and TRBJ1-1, with D possibly matching TRBD1 (6 bases). Trimming stripped 1 base from V and 5 bases from J, with 14 bases between. The CDR3 spans 15 residues. Germline-derived CDR1 and CDR2 are SGHVS and FNYEAQ. This CDR3 is CASSLVSGHPTEAFF. The DNA for the CDR3 is TGTGCCAGCAGCTTAGTTTCGGGACATCCGACTGAAGCTTTCTTT.

Only one count was recorded for this clone. The V gene is TRBV5-1, the J gene TRBJ2-1, with 7 bases aligning to TRBD1. The V gene end was trimmed by 4 bases and the J gene end by 6 bases; junction bases not matched to a gene: 4. Germline assignment: CDR1 SGHRS and CDR2 YFSETQ. The CDR3 is 13 residues long. This CDR3 is CASSDGTVNEQFF. CDR3 bases: TGCGCCAGCAGCGACGGGACAGTCAATGAGCAGTTCTTC.

This chain connects TRBV29-1 to TRBJ2-3; 8 bases agree with TRBD2. With 3 bases clipped from V and 0 bases from J, the junction kept 5 bases outside the gene matches. This CDR3 is built from 15 residues. CDR1 is SQVTM and CDR2 is ANQGSEA in the germline V gene. The CDR3 is CSVDGLAGSTDTQYF. The DNA for the CDR3 is TGCAGCGTTGATGGTCTAGCGGGCAGCACAGATACGCAGTATTTT.

The table lists this clone with a count of one. The chain recombines TRBV30 with TRBJ1-3; D might be TRBD1 (5 bases). Trimming left V 5 bases short and J 2 bases short, with 13 bases between. CDR3 length: 14 amino acids. Germline-derived CDR1 and CDR2 are GTSNPN and SVGIG (reference sequence). The CDR3 region has the DNA TGTGCCTGGGGCGGGGGATTACCTGGAAACACCATATATTTT. This translates into CAWGGGLPGNTIYF.

This chain joins TRBV2 and TRBJ2-1; D call uncertain. Germline CDR1 reads SNHLY; CDR2 reads FYNNEI. Trimming cost V 5 bases and J 10 bases, with 9 bases left between them. The CDR3 runs 11 residues. The CDR3 spells CASSLVDEQFF. The CDR3 nucleotides are TGTGCCAGCAGTTTAGTAGACGAGCAGTTCTTC.

The V and J genes are TRBV13 and TRBJ1-4; D not certain. V was pared by 0 bases and J by 4 bases, with 6 bases between. Germline V lookup: CDR1 PRHDT, CDR2 FYEKMQ (reference sequence). CDR3 length equals 14 residues. CDR3 sequence reads: CASSLGAINEKLFF. CDR3 sequence (DNA): TGTGCCAGCAGCTTAGGGGCGATTAATGAAAAACTGTTTTTT.